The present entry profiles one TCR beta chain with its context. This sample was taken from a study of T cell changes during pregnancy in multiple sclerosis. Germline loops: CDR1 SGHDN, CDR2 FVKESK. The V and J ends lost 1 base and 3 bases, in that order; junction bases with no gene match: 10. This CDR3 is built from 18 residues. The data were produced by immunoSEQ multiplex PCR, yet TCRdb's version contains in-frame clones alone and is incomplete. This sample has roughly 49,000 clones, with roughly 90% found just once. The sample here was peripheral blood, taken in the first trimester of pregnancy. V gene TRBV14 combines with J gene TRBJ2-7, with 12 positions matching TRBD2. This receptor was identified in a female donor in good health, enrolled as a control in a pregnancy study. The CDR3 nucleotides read TGTGCCAGCAGCCAAGGGCTAGCGGGGGGGAATCGATACTACGAGCAGTACTTC. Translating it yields CASSQGLAGGNRYYEQYF.